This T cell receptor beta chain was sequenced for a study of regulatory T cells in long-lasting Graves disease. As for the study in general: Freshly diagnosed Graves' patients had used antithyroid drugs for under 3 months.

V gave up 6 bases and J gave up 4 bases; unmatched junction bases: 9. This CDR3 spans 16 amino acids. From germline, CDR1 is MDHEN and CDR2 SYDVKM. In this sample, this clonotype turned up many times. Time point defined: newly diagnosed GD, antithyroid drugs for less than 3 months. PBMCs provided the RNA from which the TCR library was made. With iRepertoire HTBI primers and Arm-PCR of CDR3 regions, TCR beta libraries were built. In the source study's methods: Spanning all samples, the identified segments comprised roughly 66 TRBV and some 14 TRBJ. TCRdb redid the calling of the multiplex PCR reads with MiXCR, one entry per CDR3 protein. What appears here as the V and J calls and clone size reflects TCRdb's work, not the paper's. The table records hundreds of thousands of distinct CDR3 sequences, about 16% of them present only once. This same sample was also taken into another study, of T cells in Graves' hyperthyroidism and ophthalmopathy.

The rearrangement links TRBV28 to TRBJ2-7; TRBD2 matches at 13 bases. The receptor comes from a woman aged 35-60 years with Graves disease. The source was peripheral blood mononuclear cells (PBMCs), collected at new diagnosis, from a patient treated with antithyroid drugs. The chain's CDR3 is CASRQTSGGNLYEQYF. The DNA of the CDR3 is TGTGCCAGCAGACAGACTAGCGGGGGGAACTTATACGAGCAGTACTTC. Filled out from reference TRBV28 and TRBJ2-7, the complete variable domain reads DVKVTQSSRYLVKRTGEKVFLECVQDMDHENMFWYRQDPGLGLRLIYFSYDVKMKEKGDIPEGYSVSREKKERFSLILESASTNQTSMYLCASRQTSGGNLYEQYFGPGTRLTVT.